This T cell receptor beta chain was captured in a study of naive and memory T cell subsets. Both TRBC1 and TRBC2 were covered by a beta constant-region primer of two equimolar oligonucleotides. Using its own MiXCR run on the UMI-ligation and nested PCR reads, TCRdb lists one record per CDR3 protein. Of 140,000 to 150,000 distinct CDR3 sequences detected, about a sixth appear once; the ten largest clones hold around 0.14%. The V and J ends lost 3 bases and 7 bases respectively, with 19 bases between them. CDR1 is KGHSH and CDR2 is LQKENI in the germline V gene. CDR3 length: 16 residues. Sample: naive CD4+ T cells from blood. The source is a human donor in good health. V usage is TRBV18 and J usage is TRBJ2-1; D unclear. CDR3 sequence reads: CASSPAWARVGNEQFF. The CDR3 nucleotides read TGTGCCAGCTCACCCGCCTGGGCAAGGGTCGGGAATGAGCAGTTCTTC.